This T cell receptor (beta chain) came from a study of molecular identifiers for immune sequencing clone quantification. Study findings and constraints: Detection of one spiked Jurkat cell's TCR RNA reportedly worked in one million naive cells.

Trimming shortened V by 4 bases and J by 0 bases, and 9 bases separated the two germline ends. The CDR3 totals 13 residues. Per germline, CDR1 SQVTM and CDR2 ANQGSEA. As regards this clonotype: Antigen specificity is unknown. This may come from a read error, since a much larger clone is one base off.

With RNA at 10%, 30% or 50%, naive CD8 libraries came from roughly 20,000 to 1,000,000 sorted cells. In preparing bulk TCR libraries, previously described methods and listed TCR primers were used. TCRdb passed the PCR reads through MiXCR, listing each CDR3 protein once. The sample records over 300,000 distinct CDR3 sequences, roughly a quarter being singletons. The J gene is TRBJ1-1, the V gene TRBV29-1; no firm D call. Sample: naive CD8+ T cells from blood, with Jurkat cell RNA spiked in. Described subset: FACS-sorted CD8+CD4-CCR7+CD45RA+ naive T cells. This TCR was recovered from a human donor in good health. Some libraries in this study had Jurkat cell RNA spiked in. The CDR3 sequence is CSVGLHVNTEAFF. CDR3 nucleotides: TGCAGCGTTGGCTTACATGTGAACACTGAAGCTTTCTTT.